This T cell receptor beta chain comes out of a study of control samples from healthy donors and cancer patients. Trimming removed 2 bases at V and 1 base at J, with 11 bases between. Germline V CDR1 and CDR2: SEHNR, FQNEAQ (reference sequence). The CDR3 length is 15 residues. Assay used: immunoSEQ multiplex PCR; TCRdb lists only in-frame clones, some missing. The table shows under 450,000 clones, with more than 80% occurring only once. The clonotype originates from a man aged 40-49 years with head and neck cancer. Material: PBMCs. V and J are TRBV7-9 and TRBJ1-1; D might be TRBD1 (6 bases). The CDR3 loop reads CASSLRETGNTEAFF. Written as DNA, the CDR3 is TGTGCCAGCAGCTTAAGGGAGACAGGGAACACTGAAGCTTTCTTT. The full variable domain, rest sourced from reference TRBV7-9 and TRBJ1-1, is DTGVSQNPRHKITKRGQNVTFRCDPISEHNRLYWYRQTLGQGPEFLTYFQNEAQLEKSRLLSDRFSAERPKGSFSTLEIQRTEQGDSAMYLCASSLRETGNTEAFFGQGTRLTVV.